The following is a TCR beta chain sequence with its context. What it binds is not known. This sample is drawn from a study of OX40 agonist ivuxolimab in advanced cancers. On the study more broadly: Those enrolled were around 87% male, with a mean age of about 66 years and ages from roughly 20 to 85. Broader study findings: Clonal expansion was seen in CD4+ and CD8+ blood T cells by week 6 at 0.1 to 3.0 mg/kg.

TCRdb keeps only in-frame clones here, not all; method: immunoSEQ multiplex PCR. The table includes 75,000 to 90,000 clones, roughly 93% detected once. V lost 4 bases to trimming and J lost 8 bases, with 12 bases between them. The CDR3 spans 13 residues. Per germline, CDR1 SGHNT and CDR2 YENEEA. Individuals having autoimmune disease history or systemic immunosuppression were not enrolled. Researchers took blood at baseline, on cycle 4 day 1, and on cycle 7 day 1. The specimen was CD4+ or CD8+ T cells sorted from blood, collected in a trial of the OX40 agonist ivuxolimab. This chain connects TRBV11-3 to TRBJ2-1, with D tentatively TRBD1 or TRBD2 (5 bases each). This sequence originates from an adult with an advanced solid tumor such as melanoma, head and neck, liver or kidney cancer. The DNA of the CDR3 is TGTGCCAGCAGCTCAAGAGGGGTCGATGAGCAGTTCTTC. It codes for CASSSRGVDEQFF.